The subject of this entry is one TCR delta chain. The protein held in TCRdb is that of a much larger clone and does not match this DNA's translation at residue 3, likely because of a read error; the protein shown is translated from the DNA. The data originate from a study of gamma-delta T cells after stem cell transplantation. This CDR3 region has 16 residues. Germline CDR1 and CDR2: GEAIGNYY and EKD. With CATT, TCRdb re-called clones from the RT-PCR reads. This table has around 4,600 delta-chain clones, 1.5% to 2% appearing once. The rearrangement links TRDV2 to TRDJ1; TRDD3 aligns across 10 bases. The clonotype was recovered from a human donor. It is not recorded whose cells these are; they may come from a transplant donor. Sequenced input: gamma-delta T cells. The DNA of the CDR3 is TGTGCCCGTGACCCTTTACTGGGGGATTCCACCGATAAACTCATCTTT. Residues: CARDPLLGDSTDKLIF.